The 16 T cell receptor beta chains presented below share a single source sample, sequenced in a study of CD8 T cells in ankylosing spondylitis. MiXCR was run by TCRdb on the 5' RACE reads, yielding one entry per CDR3 protein. Of some 37,000 distinct CDR3 sequences in the sample, about 6% were seen once. The specimen was blood, either unsorted or a sorted T cell fraction (not recorded which). Receptors originate from a male donor with ankylosing spondylitis or in good health (not recorded which).

This clonotype was observed many times. The chain combines TRBV4-3 with TRBJ2-7; the D gene is possibly TRBD1 (5 bases). V gave up 4 bases and J gave up 2 bases, with 15 bases separating them. Germline V CDR1 and CDR2: LGHNA, YSLEER. This CDR3 is built from 15 residues. CDR3 in amino acids: CASSRRPADTYEQYF. The CDR3 coding sequence is TGCGCCAGCAGCCGGCGCCCGGCGGACACCTACGAGCAGTACTTC.

The sample holds many counts of this clonotype. The CDR3 is CASSQGGEGVEAFF. Written as DNA, the CDR3 is TGTGCCAGCAGCCAGGGTGGGGAAGGGGTTGAAGCTTTCTTT. The chain carries TRBV4-2 and TRBJ1-1; D is perhaps TRBD1 (5 bases). Germline V gene lookup returns CDR1 LGHNA and CDR2 YNFKEQ. The V end lost 3 bases, the J end lost 7 bases, and 15 bases lay between the germline ends. CDR3 size: 14 residues.

This clonotype was seen repeatedly, ten times or more. The chain recombines TRBV24-1 with TRBJ2-1; 7 bases fit TRBD2. In germline, CDR1 is KGHDR, CDR2 SFDVKD. V was clipped by 3 bases and J by 7 bases; unmatched bases: 11. The CDR3 has 16 amino acids. The DNA of the CDR3 is TGTGCCACCAGTGATCCAGGGAGGGTTCGGACAAATGAGCAGTTCTTC. Amino acids: CATSDPGRVRTNEQFF.

In its sample, this clonotype was seen many times. This rearrangement joins TRBV10-3 to TRBJ1-5; D gene ambiguous. This CDR3 comprises 13 residues. Germline CDR1 reads ENHRY; CDR2 reads SYGVKD. The V gene lost 6 bases and the J gene lost 5 bases, with 11 bases spanning the gap. The CDR3 sequence: CAISDKPHQPQHF. The CDR3 coding sequence is TGTGCCATCAGCGACAAACCCCATCAGCCCCAGCATTTT.

Many counts were recorded for this clonotype. The chain combines TRBV5-1 with TRBJ2-2; a possible D gene is TRBD2 (6 bases). The CDR3 sequence is 14 residues long. Trimming took off 4 bases at V and 7 bases at J, with 14 bases between the two ends. CDR1 and CDR2 (germline): SGHRS, YFSETQ. CDR3 protein: CASSQIPEGGELFF. CDR3 bases: TGCGCCAGCAGCCAGATCCCGGAGGGCGGGGAGCTGTTTTTT.

The sample holds many counts of this clonotype. The chain uses TRBV29-1 and TRBJ2-7; TRBD1 matches at 7 bases. Germline CDR1 is SQVTM and CDR2 is ANQGSEA. The J segment lost 6 bases and the V segment lost 4 bases, leaving 9 bases of the junction unmatched. This CDR3 has 13 residues. For the CDR3, the DNA is TGCAGCGTTGTGGGTTCCGGGGACAGCGAGCAGTACTTC. Translation gives CSVVGSGDSEQYF.

This clonotype was counted ten times or more. The CDR3 bases are TGCGCCAGCAGCCGGAGGAGGGTTGACACCGGGGAGCTGTTTTTT. Residues: CASSRRRVDTGELFF. V gene TRBV5-1 combines with J gene TRBJ2-2; possible D gene TRBD2, 6 bases. The CDR3 has 15 amino acids. Germline V gene lookup returns CDR1 SGHRS and CDR2 YFSETQ. V lost 4 bases, J lost 3 bases, and 13 bases lay in between. Variable domain in full (rest from reference TRBV5-1 and TRBJ2-2): KAGVTQTPRYLIKTRGQQVTLSCSPISGHRSVSWYQQTPGQGLQFLFEYFSETQRNKGNFPGRFSGRQFSNSRSEMNVSTLELGDSALYLCASSRRRVDTGELFFGEGSRLTVL.

This clonotype was recorded at least ten times. J is TRBJ2-1 and V is TRBV6-2 or TRBV6-3, with D perhaps TRBD2 (5 bases). Per germline, CDR1 MNHEY and CDR2 SVGEGT. V lost 5 bases, J lost 9 bases, and 20 bases lay in between. There are 15 residues in the CDR3. As DNA, the CDR3 is TGTGCCAGCAGTGGCGGGCTAACCCACACGGGTGAGCAGTTCTTC. This gives the protein CASSGGLTHTGEQFF.

At least ten counts were recorded for this clonotype. The chain is built from TRBV24-1 and TRBJ1-2; no clear D. With 0 bases removed from V and 8 bases from J, the gap between germline ends came to 9 bases. Looked up from germline, CDR1 is KGHDR and CDR2 is SFDVKD. The CDR3 totals 13 residues. As DNA, the CDR3 is TGTGCCACCAGTGATTTGGGCCTCGACGGCTACACCTTC. It yields the protein CATSDLGLDGYTF.

This clonotype appeared many times. The chain carries TRBV28 and TRBJ2-1; D unresolved. Germline V gives CDR1 MDHEN, CDR2 SYDVKM. This CDR3 region has 13 residues. Between the trimmed V and J ends, which lost 7 bases and 12 bases, there was a span of 19 bases. DNA of the CDR3: TGTGCCAGCACCACGAGTGCTAATGATGGGCAGTTCTTC. Amino acid sequence: CASTTSANDGQFF.

This clonotype was found many times. The rearrangement links TRBV3-1 to TRBJ2-1, with 11 positions matching TRBD2. This CDR3 contains 16 residues. Losses at the gene ends were 0 bases for V and 5 bases for J; bases not matched to a gene: 3. CDR1 and CDR2 (germline): LGHDT, YNNKEL (reference sequence). The CDR3 spells CASSQDGSGRDNEQFF. CDR3 sequence (DNA): TGTGCCAGCAGCCAAGATGGTAGCGGGAGGGACAATGAGCAGTTCTTC.

This clonotype was observed many times. The chain links TRBV5-1 to TRBJ2-7; 10 bases map to TRBD2. There are 16 residues in the CDR3. Germline trimming cut 4 bases from V and 1 base from J; bases unmatched to any gene: 8. The germline V gene encodes CDR1 SGHRS and CDR2 YFSETQ. The CDR3 spells CASSPTWTSGSYEQYF. DNA for the CDR3: TGCGCCAGCAGCCCCACATGGACTAGCGGTTCCTACGAGCAGTACTTC.

This clonotype was seen ten or more times. The rearrangement joins TRBV5-1 to TRBJ2-2, with D tentatively TRBD1 (6 bases). Trimming left V 4 bases short and J 3 bases short, with 13 bases between. The CDR3 is 15 residues long. Germline V lookup: CDR1 SGHRS, CDR2 YFSETQ. CDR3: CASSTDPGDTGELFF. DNA for the CDR3: TGCGCCAGCAGCACAGACCCAGGGGACACCGGGGAGCTGTTTTTT.

This clonotype was detected many times. This chain connects TRBV20-1 to TRBJ1-5; 8 bases align to TRBD1. This CDR3 is 14 amino acids long. J lost 6 bases, V lost 5 bases, and 9 bases had no gene match. CDR1 is DFQATT, CDR2 SNEGSKA, per germline (reference sequence). In DNA, the CDR3 is TGCAGTGCTCCGAGAATCGACAGGGGTCAGCCCCAGCATTTT. It translates to CSAPRIDRGQPQHF.

This clonotype was counted a single time. V usage is TRBV14 and J usage is TRBJ2-2; D unclear. Trimming cost V 4 bases and J 9 bases, with 15 bases left between them. Germline assignment: CDR1 SGHDN and CDR2 FVKESK. The CDR3 totals 14 residues. The CDR3 sequence: CASSLGLLSWELFF. DNA of the CDR3: TGTGCCAGCAGCCTTGGGCTCCTCTCCTGGGAGCTGTTTTTT.

This clonotype has ten or more counts. The chain links TRBV19 to TRBJ1-5; TRBD1 matches at 7 bases. Germline V gene data show CDR1 as LNHDA and CDR2 as SQIVND (reference sequence). CDR3 length equals 14 residues. With 7 bases clipped from V and 4 bases from J, the junction kept 7 bases outside the gene matches. In nucleotides, the CDR3 is TGTGCCAGTAACGAACAGGGGATGAATCAGCCCCAGCATTTT. Its protein product is CASNEQGMNQPQHF. Full variable domain (rest looked up from reference TRBV19 and TRBJ1-5): DGGITQSPKYLFRKEGQNVTLSCEQNLNHDAMYWYRQDPGQGLRLIYYSQIVNDFQKGDIAEGYSVSREKKESFPLTVTSAQKNPTAFYLCASNEQGMNQPQHFGDGTRLSIL.